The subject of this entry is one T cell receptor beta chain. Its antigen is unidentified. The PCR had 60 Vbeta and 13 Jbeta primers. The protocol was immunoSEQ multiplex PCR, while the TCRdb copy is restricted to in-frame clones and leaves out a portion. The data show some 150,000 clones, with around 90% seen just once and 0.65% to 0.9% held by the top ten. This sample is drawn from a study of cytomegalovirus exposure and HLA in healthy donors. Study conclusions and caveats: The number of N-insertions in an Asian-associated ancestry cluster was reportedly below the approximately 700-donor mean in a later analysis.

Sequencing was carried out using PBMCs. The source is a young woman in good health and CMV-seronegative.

CDR3 in amino acids: CASSHPRGSTDTQYF. CDR3 DNA sequence: TGTGCCAGCAGTCACCCCCGCGGTAGCACAGATACGCAGTATTTT. The chain carries TRBV25-1 and TRBJ2-3; D unclear. Trimming cost V 5 bases and J 0 bases, with 12 bases left between them. Germline lookup yields CDR1 MGHDK and CDR2 SYGVNS. The CDR3 runs to 15 residues.